This T cell receptor beta chain was identified in a study of tumor and adjacent non-tumor tissue in lung cancer. Study at large: There were approximately twelve adenocarcinoma, 2 squamous cell carcinoma and 1 small cell lung cancer cases. Study-wide points: Significantly higher TCR diversity was found in tumor than normal lung.

No cell sorting was done before RNA was extracted from the tissue. Distant lung tissue was collected more than 3 cm away from the tumor edge. Donors were chemotherapy-naive, newly diagnosed lung cancer surgical patients in China, August–late 2014. The germline V gene has CDR1 SEHNR and CDR2 FQNEAQ (reference sequence). The CDR3 extends over 14 amino acids. Remarks on this clonotype: Its antigen is as yet unknown. The CDR3 does not end in the conserved phenylalanine or tryptophan, so this is likely a read error.

The library came from three nested PCR rounds adapted from ARM-PCR protocols. TCRdb analysed the multiplex PCR reads with MiXCR anew, one entry per CDR3 protein. The top ten clones hold 21% of a sample with about 86,000 distinct CDR3 sequences, more than 65% of them seen once. The J gene is TRBJ2-2, the V gene TRBV7-9, with 8 bases matching TRBD1. The sequence was obtained from a woman in her forties or fifties with non-small cell lung cancer. Sequences were obtained from distant non-tumor lung tissue. CDR3 sequence reads: CVSSMGQDTGELFY. The CDR3 nucleotides read TGTGTCAGCAGCATGGGACAGGACACCGGGGAGCTGTTTTAT.